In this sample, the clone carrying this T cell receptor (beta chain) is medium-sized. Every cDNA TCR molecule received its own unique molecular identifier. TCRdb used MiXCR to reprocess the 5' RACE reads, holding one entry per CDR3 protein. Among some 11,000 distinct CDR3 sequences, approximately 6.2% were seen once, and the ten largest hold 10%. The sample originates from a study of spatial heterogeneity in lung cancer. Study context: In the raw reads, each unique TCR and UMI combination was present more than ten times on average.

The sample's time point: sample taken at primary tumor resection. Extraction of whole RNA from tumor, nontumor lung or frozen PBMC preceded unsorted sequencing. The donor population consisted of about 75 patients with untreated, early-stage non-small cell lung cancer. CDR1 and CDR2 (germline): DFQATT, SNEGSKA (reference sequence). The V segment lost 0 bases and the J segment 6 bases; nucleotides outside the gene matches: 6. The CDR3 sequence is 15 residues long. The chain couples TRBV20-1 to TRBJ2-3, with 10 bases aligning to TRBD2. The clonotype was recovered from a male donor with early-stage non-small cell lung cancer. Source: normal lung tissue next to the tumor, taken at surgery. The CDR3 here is CSARDPGTSADTQYF. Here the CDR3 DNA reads TGCAGTGCTAGAGATCCTGGGACTAGCGCGGATACGCAGTATTTT.